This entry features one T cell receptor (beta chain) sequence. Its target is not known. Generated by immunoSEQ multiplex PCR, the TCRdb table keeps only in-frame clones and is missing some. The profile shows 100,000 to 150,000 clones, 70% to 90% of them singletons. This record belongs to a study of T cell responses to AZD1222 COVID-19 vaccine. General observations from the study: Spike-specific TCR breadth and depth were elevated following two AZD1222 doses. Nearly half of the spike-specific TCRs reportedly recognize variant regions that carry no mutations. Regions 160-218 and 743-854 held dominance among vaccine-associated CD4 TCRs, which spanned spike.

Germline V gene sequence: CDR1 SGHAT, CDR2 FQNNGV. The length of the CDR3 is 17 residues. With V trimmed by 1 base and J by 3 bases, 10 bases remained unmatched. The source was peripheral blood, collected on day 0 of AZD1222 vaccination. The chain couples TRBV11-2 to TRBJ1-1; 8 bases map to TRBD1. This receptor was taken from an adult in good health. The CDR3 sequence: CASSLGQGITTDTEAFF. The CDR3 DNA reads TGTGCCAGCAGCTTAGGACAGGGGATAACTACGGACACTGAAGCTTTCTTT.